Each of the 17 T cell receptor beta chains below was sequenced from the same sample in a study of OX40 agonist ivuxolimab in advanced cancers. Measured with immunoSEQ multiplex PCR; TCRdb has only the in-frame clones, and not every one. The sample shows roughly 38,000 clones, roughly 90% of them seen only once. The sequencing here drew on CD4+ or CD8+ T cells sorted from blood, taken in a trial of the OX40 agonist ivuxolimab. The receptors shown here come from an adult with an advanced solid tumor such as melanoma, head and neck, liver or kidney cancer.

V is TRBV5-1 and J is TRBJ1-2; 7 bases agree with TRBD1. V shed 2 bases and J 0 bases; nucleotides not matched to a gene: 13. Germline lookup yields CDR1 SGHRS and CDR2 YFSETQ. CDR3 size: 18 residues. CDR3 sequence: CASSFNEYRGPTNYGYTF. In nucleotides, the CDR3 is TGCGCCAGCAGCTTTAACGAGTACAGGGGACCTACTAACTATGGCTACACCTTC. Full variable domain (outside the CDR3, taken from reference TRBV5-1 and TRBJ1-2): KAGVTQTPRYLIKTRGQQVTLSCSPISGHRSVSWYQQTPGQGLQFLFEYFSETQRNKGNFPGRFSGRQFSNSRSEMNVSTLELGDSALYLCASSFNEYRGPTNYGYTFGSGTRLTVV.

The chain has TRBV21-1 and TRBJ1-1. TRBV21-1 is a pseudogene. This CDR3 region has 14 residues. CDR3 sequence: CASSLRRGNTEAFF. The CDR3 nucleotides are TGTGCCAGCAGCCTCCGGAGGGGGAACACTGAAGCTTTCTTT.

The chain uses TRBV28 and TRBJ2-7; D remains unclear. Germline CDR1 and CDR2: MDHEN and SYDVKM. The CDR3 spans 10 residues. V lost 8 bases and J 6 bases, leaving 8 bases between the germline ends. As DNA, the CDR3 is TGTGCCAGCGGGCCAAGCGAGCAGTACTTC. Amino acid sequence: CASGPSEQYF. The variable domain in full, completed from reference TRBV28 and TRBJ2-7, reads DVKVTQSSRYLVKRTGEKVFLECVQDMDHENMFWYRQDPGLGLRLIYFSYDVKMKEKGDIPEGYSVSREKKERFSLILESASTNQTSMYLCASGPSEQYFGPGTRLTVT.

The CDR3 loop reads CASSLAPTTEAFF. DNA of the CDR3: TGTGCCAGCAGCTTAGCACCCACCACTGAAGCTTTCTTT. This rearrangement joins TRBV7-6 to TRBJ1-1; D is ambiguous. The CDR3 runs to 13 residues. With 0 bases removed from V and 4 bases from J, the gap between germline ends came to 6 bases. The V gene's germline CDR1 is SGHVS and CDR2 FNYEAQ.

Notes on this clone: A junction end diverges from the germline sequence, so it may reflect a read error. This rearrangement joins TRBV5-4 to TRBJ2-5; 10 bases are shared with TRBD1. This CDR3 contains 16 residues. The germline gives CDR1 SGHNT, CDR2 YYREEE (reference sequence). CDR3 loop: CASSLGFSGQGRTRYF. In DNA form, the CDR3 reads TGTGCCAGCAGCTTGGGTTTTTCGGGACAGGGGCGAACCCGGTACTTC. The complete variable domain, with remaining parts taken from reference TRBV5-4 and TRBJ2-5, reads ETGVTQSPTHLIKTRGQQVTLRCSSQSGHNTVSWYQQALGQGPQFIFQYYREEENGRGNFPPRFSGLQFPNYSSELNVNALELDDSALYLCASSLGFSGQGRTRYFGPGTRLLVL.

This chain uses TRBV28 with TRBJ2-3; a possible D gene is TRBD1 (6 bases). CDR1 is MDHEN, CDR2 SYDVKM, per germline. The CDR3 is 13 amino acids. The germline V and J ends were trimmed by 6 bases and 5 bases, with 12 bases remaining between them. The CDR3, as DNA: TGTGCCAGCAGCAACCACAGGGAAGATACGCAGTATTTT. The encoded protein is CASSNHREDTQYF.

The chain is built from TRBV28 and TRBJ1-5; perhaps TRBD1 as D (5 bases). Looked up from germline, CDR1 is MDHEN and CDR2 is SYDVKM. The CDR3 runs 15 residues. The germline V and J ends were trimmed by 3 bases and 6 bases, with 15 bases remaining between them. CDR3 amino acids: CASSLGFRDGQPQHF. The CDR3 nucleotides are TGTGCCAGCAGTTTGGGGTTTAGGGACGGTCAGCCCCAGCATTTT.

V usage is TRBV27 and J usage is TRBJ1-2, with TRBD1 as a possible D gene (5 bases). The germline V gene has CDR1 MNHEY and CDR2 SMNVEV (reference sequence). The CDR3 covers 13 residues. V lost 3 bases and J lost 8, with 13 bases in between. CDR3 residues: CASSLGQGGGYTF. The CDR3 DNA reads TGTGCCAGCAGTTTGGGCCAGGGTGGCGGCTACACCTTC.

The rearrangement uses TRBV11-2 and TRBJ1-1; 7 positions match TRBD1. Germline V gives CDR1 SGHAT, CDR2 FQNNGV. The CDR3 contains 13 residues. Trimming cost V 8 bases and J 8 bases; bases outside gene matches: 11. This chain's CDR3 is CASGGAGGDEAFF. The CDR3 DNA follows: TGTGCCAGCGGAGGAGCAGGGGGAGACGAAGCTTTCTTT.

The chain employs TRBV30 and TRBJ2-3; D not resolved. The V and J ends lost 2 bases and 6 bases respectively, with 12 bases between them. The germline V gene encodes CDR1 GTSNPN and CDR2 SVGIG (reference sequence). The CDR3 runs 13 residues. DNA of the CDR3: TGTGCCTGGAGTCCGTCTCTGGGGGATACGCAGTATTTT. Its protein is CAWSPSLGDTQYF.

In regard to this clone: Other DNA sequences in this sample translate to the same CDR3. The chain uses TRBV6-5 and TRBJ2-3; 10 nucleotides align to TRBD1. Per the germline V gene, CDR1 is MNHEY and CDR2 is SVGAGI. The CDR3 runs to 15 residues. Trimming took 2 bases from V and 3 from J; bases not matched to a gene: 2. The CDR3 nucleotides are TGTGCCAGCAGTTACCCGGGACAGGGGACAGATACGCAGTATTTT. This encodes CASSYPGQGTDTQYF.

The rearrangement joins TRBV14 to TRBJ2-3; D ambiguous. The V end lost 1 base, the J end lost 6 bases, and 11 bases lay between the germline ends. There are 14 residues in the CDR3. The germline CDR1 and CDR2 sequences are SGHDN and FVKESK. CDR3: CASSQGPRGDTQYF. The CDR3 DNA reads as TGTGCCAGCAGCCAAGGGCCCCGTGGGGATACGCAGTATTTT.

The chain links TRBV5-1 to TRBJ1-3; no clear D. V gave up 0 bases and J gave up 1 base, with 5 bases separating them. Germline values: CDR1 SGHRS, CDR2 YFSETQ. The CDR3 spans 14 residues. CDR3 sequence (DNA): TGCGCCAGCAGCTTGGAGGGATCTGGAAACACCATATATTTT. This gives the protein CASSLEGSGNTIYF.

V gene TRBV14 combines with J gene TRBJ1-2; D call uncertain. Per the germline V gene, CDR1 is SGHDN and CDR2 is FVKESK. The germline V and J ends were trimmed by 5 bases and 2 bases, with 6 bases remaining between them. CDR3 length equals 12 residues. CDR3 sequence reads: CASSERNYGYTF. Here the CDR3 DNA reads TGTGCCAGCAGCGAGAGAAACTATGGCTACACCTTC.

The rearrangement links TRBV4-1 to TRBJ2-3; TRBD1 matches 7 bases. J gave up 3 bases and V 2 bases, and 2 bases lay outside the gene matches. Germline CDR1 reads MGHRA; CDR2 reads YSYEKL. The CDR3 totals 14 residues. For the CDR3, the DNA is TGCGCCAGCAGCCAAAGGGACAGAACAGATACGCAGTATTTT. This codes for CASSQRDRTDTQYF.

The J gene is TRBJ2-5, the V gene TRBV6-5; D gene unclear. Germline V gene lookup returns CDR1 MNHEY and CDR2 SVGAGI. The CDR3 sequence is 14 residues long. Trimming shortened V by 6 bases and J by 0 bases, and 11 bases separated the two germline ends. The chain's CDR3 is CASSAGFNQETQYF. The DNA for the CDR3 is TGTGCCAGCAGCGCCGGCTTTAACCAAGAGACCCAGTACTTC.

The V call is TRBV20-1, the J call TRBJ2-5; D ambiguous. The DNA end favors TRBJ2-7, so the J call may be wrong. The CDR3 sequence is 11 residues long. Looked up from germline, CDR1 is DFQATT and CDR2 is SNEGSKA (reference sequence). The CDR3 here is CSARYSYEQYF. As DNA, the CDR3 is TGCAGTGCTAGATACTCCTACGAGCAGTACTTC.